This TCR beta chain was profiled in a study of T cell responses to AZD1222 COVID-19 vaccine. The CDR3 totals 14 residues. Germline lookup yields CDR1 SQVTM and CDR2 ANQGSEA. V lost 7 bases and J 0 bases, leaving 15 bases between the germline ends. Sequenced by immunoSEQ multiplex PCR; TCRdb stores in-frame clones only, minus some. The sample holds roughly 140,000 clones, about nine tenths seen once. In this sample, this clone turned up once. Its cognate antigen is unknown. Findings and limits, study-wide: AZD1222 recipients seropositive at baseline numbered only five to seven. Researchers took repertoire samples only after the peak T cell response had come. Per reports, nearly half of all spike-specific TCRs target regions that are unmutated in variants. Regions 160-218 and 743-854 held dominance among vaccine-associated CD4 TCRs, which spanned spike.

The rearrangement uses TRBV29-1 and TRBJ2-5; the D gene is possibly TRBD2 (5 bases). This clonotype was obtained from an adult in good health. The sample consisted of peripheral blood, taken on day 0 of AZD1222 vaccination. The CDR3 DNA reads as TGCAGCGCTAGGAAGAGCGGATACCAAGAGACCCAGTACTTC. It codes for CSARKSGYQETQYF. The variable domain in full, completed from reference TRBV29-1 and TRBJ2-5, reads SAVISQKPSRDICQRGTSLTIQCQVDSQVTMMFWYRQQPGQSLTLIATANQGSEATYESGFVIDKFPISRPNLTFSTLTVSNMSPEDSSIYLCSARKSGYQETQYFGPGTRLLVL.